This record covers a single T cell receptor beta chain. This record belongs to a study of blood T cell repertoires in COVID-19. The wider study: Donors in the United States, Italy and Spain gave samples during acute or convalescent COVID-19.

Germline V gene data show CDR1 as MRHNA and CDR2 as SNTAGT. The germline V and J ends were trimmed by 10 bases and 4 bases, with 4 bases remaining between them. This CDR3 spans 9 amino acids. In the study's own analysis: Reference gene primer amplification yielded estimated nucleated cell counts. Measured with immunoSEQ multiplex PCR; TCRdb has only the in-frame clones, and not every one. The DNA gave D and trimming, while V, J and clone size come from that table. The sample includes about 240,000 clones, approximately 83% of them seen just once. This receptor was taken from a woman aged 80 or over with acute or convalescent COVID-19. The chain couples TRBV6-4 to TRBJ1-1; no definite D call. What was sequenced was peripheral blood. CDR3 amino acids: CANSTEAFF. The CDR3 nucleotides are TGTGCCAACTCCACTGAAGCTTTCTTT.